The 29 T cell receptor beta chains in this list originate from one sample, sequenced in a study of cytomegalovirus exposure and HLA in healthy donors. With 60 Vbeta and 13 Jbeta primers, the PCR was carried out. Here immunoSEQ multiplex PCR was the method, and the copy in TCRdb shows in-frame clones only, minus some. The top ten hold 1.2% to 1.5% of the sample, which has about 150,000 clones, roughly 80% seen once. The sample comprised PBMCs. These receptors were taken from a man aged 18 to 29 in good health and CMV-seronegative.

The chain joins TRBV7-9 to TRBJ2-1, with 9 positions matching TRBD2. Per germline, CDR1 SEHNR and CDR2 FQNEAQ (reference sequence). V was clipped by 1 base and J by 5 bases; unmatched bases: 6. The CDR3 covers 16 residues. CDR3 in DNA: TGTGCCAGCAGCTTAGATGAGCGGGAGGCCCACAATGAGCAGTTCTTC. This gives the protein CASSLDEREAHNEQFF. Full variable domain (remainder filled in from reference TRBV7-9 and TRBJ2-1): DTGVSQNPRHKITKRGQNVTFRCDPISEHNRLYWYRQTLGQGPEFLTYFQNEAQLEKSRLLSDRFSAERPKGSFSTLEIQRTEQGDSAMYLCASSLDEREAHNEQFFGPGTRLTVL.

This chain links TRBV7-9 with TRBJ1-4, with 7 bases fitting TRBD1. The CDR3 loop spans 14 amino acids. Germline CDR1 reads SEHNR; CDR2 reads FQNEAQ (reference sequence). With 5 bases clipped from V and 8 bases from J, the junction kept 8 bases outside the gene matches. Written as DNA, the CDR3 is TGTGCCAGCAGCCCGACAGGGCCGGAGGAAAAACTGTTTTTT. Amino acids: CASSPTGPEEKLFF. Using reference TRBV7-9 and TRBJ1-4 for the parts outside the CDR3, the full variable domain is DTGVSQNPRHKITKRGQNVTFRCDPISEHNRLYWYRQTLGQGPEFLTYFQNEAQLEKSRLLSDRFSAERPKGSFSTLEIQRTEQGDSAMYLCASSPTGPEEKLFFGSGTQLSVL.

DNA for the CDR3: TGTGCCAGCAGCCCCGCAGGGTTTAGCACAGATACGCAGTATTTT. Amino acids: CASSPAGFSTDTQYF. The chain has TRBV2 and TRBJ2-3; D is perhaps TRBD1 (5 bases). Germline CDR1 is SNHLY and CDR2 is FYNNEI. The germline V and J ends were trimmed by 6 bases and 0 bases, with 13 bases remaining between them. The CDR3 loop spans 15 amino acids.

V usage is TRBV11-2 and J usage is TRBJ2-1; possible D gene TRBD2, 6 bases. The V and J ends lost 5 bases and 1 base respectively, with 15 bases between them. Germline CDR1 and CDR2: SGHAT and FQNNGV. This CDR3 contains 16 residues. The CDR3 protein is CASSHAGGASYNEQFF. For the CDR3, the DNA is TGTGCCAGCAGCCACGCCGGGGGAGCGTCCTACAATGAGCAGTTCTTC.

This clone appeared a single time. The chain combines TRBV7-2 with TRBJ1-2; 7 nucleotides agree with TRBD1. After removal of 3 bases from V and 3 bases from J, the junction contained 7 bases not matched to a gene. Germline CDR1 is SGHTA and CDR2 is FQGNSA. The CDR3 is made up of 15 amino acids. CDR3 sequence reads: CASSFLQGPHYGYTF. CDR3 coding DNA: TGTGCCAGCAGCTTTTTACAGGGGCCCCACTATGGCTACACCTTC.

V is TRBV30 and J is TRBJ2-1; D might be TRBD1 (6 bases). Germline V gene lookup returns CDR1 GTSNPN and CDR2 SVGIG (reference sequence). The CDR3 runs 14 residues. Trimming stripped 3 bases from V and 2 bases from J, with 11 bases between. The CDR3 loop is CAWRRGHTYNEQFF. In DNA, the CDR3 is TGTGCCTGGAGGAGGGGACACACCTACAATGAGCAGTTCTTC. Full variable domain (rest looked up from reference TRBV30 and TRBJ2-1): SQTIHQWPATLVQPVGSPLSLECTVEGTSNPNLYWYRQAAGRGLQLLFYSVGIGQISSEVPQNLSASRPQDRQFILSSKKLLLSDSGFYLCAWRRGHTYNEQFFGPGTRLTVL.

This clone turned up a few times. The chain links TRBV19 to TRBJ2-3; 8 nucleotides align to TRBD1. V dropped 5 bases and J dropped 6; count of bases not matched to a gene: 7. CDR3 length: 14 residues. CDR1 LNHDA and CDR2 SQIVND come from the germline V gene (reference sequence). In DNA form, the CDR3 reads TGTGCCAGTAGTGAAGGACAGGGTGGGGATACGCAGTATTTT. Translated, it gives CASSEGQGGDTQYF.

The gene calls are TRBV19 and TRBJ1-3; tentatively, D is TRBD1 (6 bases). CDR1 is LNHDA and CDR2 is SQIVND in the germline V gene (reference sequence). With 2 bases removed from V and 3 bases from J, the gap between germline ends came to 20 bases. This CDR3 region has 18 residues. CDR3: CASSITYGFSTGGNTIYF. DNA for the CDR3: TGTGCCAGTAGTATAACCTATGGATTCTCGACAGGTGGAAACACCATATATTTT.

V usage is TRBV30 and J usage is TRBJ1-4; 8 positions agree with TRBD1. V was clipped by 3 bases and J by 6 bases; unmatched bases: 9. The CDR3 length is 15 residues. Looked up from germline, CDR1 is GTSNPN and CDR2 is SVGIG (reference sequence). The CDR3 DNA sequence: TGTGCCTGGAGGCCGACAGGGGATTGGGATGAAAAACTGTTTTTT. This codes for CAWRPTGDWDEKLFF.

This clone has only a few counts. Other DNA sequences in this sample translate to the same CDR3. The CDR3 sequence: CASSSGLAGTDTQYF. The CDR3 DNA reads as TGTGCCAGCAGCTCCGGACTAGCGGGAACAGATACGCAGTATTTT. The chain links TRBV7-2 to TRBJ2-3; 12 bases match TRBD2. Germline CDR1 and CDR2: SGHTA and FQGNSA. V shed 4 bases and J 3 bases; nucleotides not matched to a gene: 2. The CDR3 has 15 residues.

Concerning this clone itself: One end of the junction fails to match germline, which may point to a read error. The rearrangement links TRBV7-9 to TRBJ1-1; TRBD1 matches at 7 bases. Germline V gene data show CDR1 as SEHNR and CDR2 as FQNEAQ (reference sequence). There are 16 residues in the CDR3. DNA of the CDR3: TGTTCCAGCAGCCCCACCTGGACAGGTTTGGGCACTGAAGCTTTCTTT. This gives the protein CSSSPTWTGLGTEAFF.

V is TRBV30 and J is TRBJ2-7; 7 nucleotides line up with TRBD2. This CDR3 region has 11 residues. The V gene's germline CDR1 is GTSNPN and CDR2 SVGIG (reference sequence). CDR3 in amino acids: CALADSYEQYF. CDR3 coding DNA: TGTGCTCTAGCGGACTCCTACGAGCAGTACTTC.

This chain links TRBV6-5 with TRBJ2-2, with D maybe TRBD1 (6 bases). Trimming pared 0 bases from V and 4 bases from J, leaving 6 bases between. This CDR3 region has 14 residues. Germline V gene data show CDR1 as MNHEY and CDR2 as SVGAGI. As DNA, the CDR3 is TGTGCCAGCAGTTACTCACAGGGCACCGGGGAGCTGTTTTTT. This translates into CASSYSQGTGELFF.

The gene calls are TRBV2 and TRBJ1-1; maybe TRBD1 (6 bases). The CDR3 contains 12 residues. CDR1 SNHLY and CDR2 FYNNEI come from the germline V gene. Trimming took off 6 bases at V and 9 bases at J, with 14 bases between the two ends. CDR3 loop: CASRATGSQAFF. The CDR3 DNA is TGTGCCAGCAGAGCGACAGGTTCGCAAGCTTTCTTT.

In its sample, this clone was seen once. V gene TRBV13 combines with J gene TRBJ2-3; 9 bases fit TRBD2. Germline CDR1 and CDR2: PRHDT and FYEKMQ (reference sequence). This CDR3 region has 14 residues. The junction had 3 bases not matched to a gene; V was cut back by 5 bases and J by 3 bases. Written as DNA, the CDR3 is TGTGCCAGCAGCGCGACTAGCGGTACAGATACGCAGTATTTT. It is translated as CASSATSGTDTQYF.

The chain combines TRBV6-5 with TRBJ2-1; D is ambiguous. Trimming removed 2 bases at V and 8 bases at J, with 19 bases between. The CDR3 is made up of 16 amino acids. The germline V gene has CDR1 MNHEY and CDR2 SVGAGI. The CDR3 spells CASSYRLARWSDEQFF. The CDR3 region has the DNA TGTGCCAGCAGTTACAGGTTGGCTCGATGGAGCGATGAGCAGTTCTTC.

V and J are TRBV9 and TRBJ1-2, with a weak D call TRBD1 (6 bases). Germline lookup yields CDR1 SGDLS and CDR2 YYNGEE. V was shortened by 4 bases and J by 5 bases, with 18 bases between the two germline ends. The CDR3 loop spans 15 amino acids. CDR3 amino acids: CASSLHREELYGYTF. The DNA of the CDR3 is TGTGCCAGCAGCCTCCACAGGGAAGAGCTGTATGGCTACACCTTC.

This chain joins TRBV5-1 and TRBJ2-3; 16 nucleotides line up with TRBD2. V lost 5 bases and J lost 3; bases outside the gene matches: 18. The CDR3 is 21 residues long. Germline-derived CDR1 and CDR2 are SGHRS and YFSETQ. CDR3 amino acids: CASREDPGLAGGPGSTDTQYF. The CDR3 nucleotides read TGCGCCAGCAGGGAAGATCCGGGACTAGCGGGAGGGCCGGGTTCGACAGATACGCAGTATTTT.

The chain recombines TRBV13 with TRBJ2-7; 7 nucleotides align to TRBD1. CDR1 and CDR2 from the germline V gene are PRHDT and FYEKMQ (reference sequence). The CDR3 runs 14 residues. Trimming cost V 5 bases and J 3 bases; bases outside gene matches: 7. The chain's CDR3 is CASSQGDRSYEQYF. CDR3 bases: TGTGCCAGCAGCCAAGGGGACAGAAGCTACGAGCAGTACTTC.

DNA for the CDR3: TGTGCCAGGGAACCAAATCTTTTCCGGTTAGCGGGAGGTCGCAATGAGCAGTTCTTC. Translating it yields CAREPNLFRLAGGRNEQFF. This chain links TRBV21-1 with TRBJ2-1; TRBD2 is taken as the D call from the table, unchecked against the DNA. TRBV21-1 is termed a pseudogene. CDR3 length: 19 residues.

For the CDR3, the DNA is TGTGCCAGCAGCATGCGGGGCGGTGAGTACTTC. Translated, it gives CASSMRGGEYF. This chain joins TRBV21-1 and TRBJ2-7; TRBD2 is the table's D call and was not checked against the DNA. TRBV21-1 has pseudogene status. The CDR3 is 11 amino acids.

The chain uses TRBV5-1 and TRBJ2-4; D is ambiguous. V lost 8 bases and J 1 base, leaving 16 bases between the germline ends. Germline CDR1 SGHRS, CDR2 YFSETQ. The CDR3 runs to 15 residues. For the CDR3, the DNA is TGCGCCAGTTCCCTAGAGGTTACGGCCAAAAACATTCAGTACTTC. It encodes CASSLEVTAKNIQYF.

The chain carries TRBV27 and TRBJ2-4; TRBD1 matches 7 bases. CDR1 MNHEY and CDR2 SMNVEV come from the germline V gene (reference sequence). Trimming removed 6 bases from V and 1 base from J; junction bases left unmatched: 6. The CDR3 runs to 15 residues. The CDR3, as DNA: TGTGCCAGCAGCGGGACAGCCGGGGCCAAAAACATTCAGTACTTC. It is translated as CASSGTAGAKNIQYF.

This clone was seen a handful of times. The chain links TRBV5-6 to TRBJ2-7, with D possibly matching TRBD2 (5 bases). Germline V gives CDR1 SGHDT, CDR2 YYEEEE. The CDR3 loop spans 12 amino acids. The germline V and J ends were trimmed by 0 bases and 6 bases, with 7 bases remaining between them. The CDR3 sequence is CASSLEAGEQYF. The CDR3 bases are TGTGCCAGCAGCTTGGAGGCGGGCGAGCAGTACTTC.

The CDR3 nucleotides read TGTGCCAGCAGTTACGGGACAGGGGGCGTGAATGGCTACACCTTC. Its translation is CASSYGTGGVNGYTF. V gene TRBV27 combines with J gene TRBJ1-2, with 12 bases matching TRBD1. Germline V lookup: CDR1 MNHEY, CDR2 SMNVEV (reference sequence). J was trimmed by 6 bases and V by 4 bases; bases with no gene match: 6. CDR3 length equals 15 residues.

This clone was seen a single time. The junction departs from the called germline gene at one end, perhaps through a read error. The chain couples TRBV7-9 to TRBJ2-5; 10 positions agree with TRBD2. This CDR3 is 18 amino acids long. Germline assignment: CDR1 SEHNR and CDR2 FQNEAQ (reference sequence). CDR3 region: CSSSLTSGTPVGWETQYF. The CDR3 nucleotides read TGTTCCAGCAGCTTAACTAGCGGGACGCCCGTAGGGTGGGAGACCCAGTACTTC.

This clone occurred once. The chain has TRBV2 and TRBJ2-7; 9 nucleotides align to TRBD1. CDR3 length: 12 residues. Trimming cost V 8 bases and J 2 bases; bases outside gene matches: 1. Germline V lookup: CDR1 SNHLY, CDR2 FYNNEI. For the CDR3, the DNA is TGTGCCAGCCGGGACAGGGCCTACGAGCAGTACTTC. It is translated as CASRDRAYEQYF. Drawing the rest from reference TRBV2 and TRBJ2-7, the complete variable domain is EPEVTQTPSHQVTQMGQEVILRCVPISNHLYFYWYRQILGQKVEFLVSFYNNEISEKSEIFDDQFSVERPDGSNFTLKIRSTKLEDSAMYFCASRDRAYEQYFGPGTRLTVT.

The gene calls are TRBV5-1 and TRBJ2-5; 16 positions match TRBD2. Germline-derived CDR1 and CDR2 are SGHRS and YFSETQ. V lost 4 bases, J lost 2 bases, and 2 bases stayed unmatched. The CDR3 consists of 16 residues. CDR3 sequence: CASSAGLAGGQETQYF. The DNA of the CDR3 is TGCGCCAGCAGCGCGGGACTAGCGGGAGGGCAAGAGACCCAGTACTTC.

V usage is TRBV7-9 and J usage is TRBJ2-2; TRBD2 might be the D (5 bases). V lost 5 bases and J lost 5, with 12 bases in between. The CDR3 is 14 amino acids. Germline assignment: CDR1 SEHNR and CDR2 FQNEAQ (reference sequence). Written as DNA, the CDR3 is TGTGCCAGCAGCACGTGGACTGGGACCGGGGAGCTGTTTTTT. This codes for CASSTWTGTGELFF.